This entry lists 14 T cell receptor beta chains sequenced from one sample in a study of breast tumors, draining lymph nodes, adjacent tissues. TCRdb itself ran the multiplex PCR reads through MiXCR, one entry per CDR3 protein. The sample holds more than 9,500 distinct CDR3 sequences, about 56% seen once. The source material was breast tumor tissue. These receptors were taken from a female donor with breast cancer. Some clones in this sample may be carry-over from other donors' samples.

This clonotype has ten or more counts. The chain carries TRBV19 and TRBJ1-1; no clear D gene. The length of the CDR3 is 12 residues. Germline CDR1 reads LNHDA; CDR2 reads SQIVND (reference sequence). The V end lost 6 bases, the J end lost 0 bases, and 5 bases lay between the germline ends. CDR3 nucleotide sequence: TGTGCCAGTAGCCGGATGAACACTGAAGCTTTCTTT. Translation: CASSRMNTEAFF.

The chain recombines TRBV7-3 with TRBJ1-3, with 10 nucleotides matching TRBD1. V lost 3 bases to trimming and J lost 8 bases; unmatched junction nucleotides: 7. In germline, CDR1 is SGHTA, CDR2 FQGTGA. This CDR3 is 15 amino acids long. The CDR3 spells CASSFGTGEGYTIYF. Written as DNA, the CDR3 is TGTGCCAGCAGCTTCGGGACAGGGGAAGGCTACACCATATATTTT.

This clonotype was picked up many times. The chain recombines TRBV5-1 with TRBJ2-7; 13 bases are a match to TRBD2. With V trimmed by 0 bases and J by 2 bases, 2 bases remained unmatched. Germline V gene lookup returns CDR1 SGHRS and CDR2 YFSETQ. The CDR3 sequence is 16 residues long. Written as DNA, the CDR3 is TGCGCCAGCAGCTTGGGTACTAGCGGGAGGGCCTACGAGCAGTACTTC. Translated: CASSLGTSGRAYEQYF.

With regard to this clonotype: A read error may be the cause here, since a much bigger clone is one base away. The rearrangement links TRBV20-1 to TRBJ1-1, with D possibly matching TRBD1 (5 bases). Germline CDR1 is DFQATT and CDR2 is SNEGSKA (reference sequence). The CDR3 has 10 amino acids. The ends were cut back, 7 bases at V and 7 bases at J, with 10 bases in the middle. The CDR3 spells CSVSRDEAFF. The DNA for the CDR3 is TGCAGTGTTAGCAGGGATGAAGCTTTCTTT.

The V call is TRBV12-3 or TRBV12-4, the J call TRBJ1-2, with D unresolved. The CDR3 contains 13 residues. V gave up 2 bases and J gave up 1 base, with 5 bases separating them. The CDR3 region has the DNA TGTGCCAGCAGTTTACACGATAACTATGGCTACACCTTC. Translation: CASSLHDNYGYTF.

This sequence joins TRBV6-1 and TRBJ2-7, with 9 bases aligning to TRBD2. Germline CDR1 is MNHNS and CDR2 is SASEGT. J lost 6 bases, V lost 7 bases, and 7 bases had no gene match. This CDR3 spans 13 amino acids. The chain's CDR3 is CASKREAGAEQYF. CDR3 in DNA: TGTGCCAGCAAGCGGGAGGCAGGGGCCGAGCAGTACTTC.

The genes are TRBV5-1 and TRBJ2-7; no clear D gene. Trimming shortened V by 0 bases and J by 4 bases, and 8 bases separated the two germline ends. The CDR3 consists of 13 residues. CDR1 and CDR2 from the germline V gene are SGHRS and YFSETQ. CDR3 protein: CASSLGIWYEQYF. DNA of the CDR3: TGCGCCAGCAGCTTGGGAATTTGGTACGAGCAGTACTTC.

This clonotype is a singleton in its sample. The rearrangement joins TRBV20-1 to TRBJ2-3; D gene uncertain. This CDR3 has 12 residues. The germline CDR1 and CDR2 sequences are DFQATT and SNEGSKA (reference sequence). V lost 6 bases and J 10 bases, leaving 17 bases between the germline ends. CDR3 sequence (DNA): TGCAGTGCCATCGACTCGCTCGGTCCGCAGTATTTT. This codes for CSAIDSLGPQYF.

This sequence joins TRBV5-1 and TRBJ2-1; TRBD2 might be the D (5 bases). The CDR3 sequence is 13 residues long. The germline gives CDR1 SGHRS, CDR2 YFSETQ. Between the trimmed V and J ends, which lost 6 bases and 8 bases, there was a span of 15 bases. In nucleotides, the CDR3 is TGCGCCAGCAAGGTCGCCCTCGGGGATGAGCAGTTCTTC. Its protein is CASKVALGDEQFF. Together with reference TRBV5-1 and TRBJ2-1, the CDR3 gives the full variable domain: KAGVTQTPRYLIKTRGQQVTLSCSPISGHRSVSWYQQTPGQGLQFLFEYFSETQRNKGNFPGRFSGRQFSNSRSEMNVSTLELGDSALYLCASKVALGDEQFFGPGTRLTVL.

This clonotype was recorded once. Germline is not matched at one junction end, which may reflect a read error. This chain links TRBV7-6 with TRBJ1-6; D perhaps matches TRBD1 (5 bases). The germline V gene has CDR1 SGHVS and CDR2 FNYEAQ. The CDR3 length is 13 residues. The CDR3: CASSLNRQSPHHF. The DNA for the CDR3 is TGTGCCAGCAGCTTAAACCGACAGTCTCCCCACCACTTT.

The chain has TRBV10-3 and TRBJ2-1, with TRBD2 matching over 9 bases. The CDR3 extends over 14 amino acids. J lost 4 bases, V lost 3 bases, and 1 base had no gene match. In germline, CDR1 is ENHRY, CDR2 SYGVKD. The CDR3 loop is CAISDAGGYNEQFF. The CDR3 coding sequence is TGTGCCATCAGTGACGCGGGAGGGTACAATGAGCAGTTCTTC.

The chain employs TRBV15 and TRBJ2-3; 7 bases line up with TRBD2. The CDR3 is 15 residues long. V was clipped by 1 base and J by 1 base; unmatched bases: 2. The germline V gene encodes CDR1 LNHNV and CDR2 YYDKDF (reference sequence). The CDR3 nucleotides are TGTGCCACCAGCAGAGTCCTAGCGGGCACAGATACGCAGTATTTT. Residues: CATSRVLAGTDTQYF.

The chain recombines TRBV10-3 with TRBJ2-7; D might be TRBD1 (6 bases). This CDR3 is 14 amino acids long. From germline, CDR1 is ENHRY and CDR2 SYGVKD. Trimming removed 6 bases at V and 3 bases at J, with 15 bases between. For the CDR3, the DNA is TGTGCCATCAGGCCAGAGACAGGTGGCTACGAGCAGTACTTC. Protein: CAIRPETGGYEQYF.

This chain joins TRBV2 and TRBJ2-2; 8 positions agree with TRBD1. The V gene end was trimmed by 4 bases and the J gene end by 4 bases; junction bases not matched to a gene: 5. The CDR3 loop spans 15 amino acids. Germline V gene lookup returns CDR1 SNHLY and CDR2 FYNNEI. For the CDR3, the DNA is TGTGCCAGCAGTGTCCAGGGGGCGGGCACCGGGGAGCTGTTTTTT. As protein: CASSVQGAGTGELFF. Supplemented by reference TRBV2 and TRBJ2-2, the full variable domain reads EPEVTQTPSHQVTQMGQEVILRCVPISNHLYFYWYRQILGQKVEFLVSFYNNEISEKSEIFDDQFSVERPDGSNFTLKIRSTKLEDSAMYFCASSVQGAGTGELFFGEGSRLTVL.